Presented here are 2 T cell receptor beta chains from one specimen sequenced in a study of shared clonotypes between healthy human individuals (dated by TCRdb to the early 2020s). The library was generated by the immunoSEQ multiplex PCR assay. Drawn from immuneACCESS, this table holds only the in-frame rearrangements with V and J called that TCRdb kept. Clones are partly lost; checked studies trace under half to an unresolved V gene and leave the rest unexplained. This sample gives some 95,000 clones in total; approximately 63% of them show up just once. Of the sample, 50% is held by the ten largest clones. Sequences were obtained from memory CD8+ T cells sorted from blood. Read against the paper, the sample's cell subset or site label means: CD45RO+ cells pooled with CCR7-negative TemRA cells. These receptors came from a man aged 30 to 39 in good health.

The gene calls are TRBV25-1 and TRBJ2-3; unclear D gene. CDR1 MGHDK and CDR2 SYGVNS come from the germline V gene. The V and J ends lost 3 bases and 6 bases respectively, with 10 bases between them. The CDR3 totals 13 residues. Written as DNA, the CDR3 is TGTGCCAGCAGTGATCAAGCACGGGATACGCAGTATTTT. It specifies CASSDQARDTQYF.

The chain carries TRBV9 and TRBJ2-1, with TRBD2 identical over 7 bases. This CDR3 has 12 residues. Per the germline V gene, CDR1 is SGDLS and CDR2 is YYNGEE. The trim removed 3 bases at V and 14 bases at J, leaving 8 bases unmatched. CDR3 sequence reads: CASSGIGLDKFF. CDR3 DNA: TGTGCCAGCAGCGGTATTGGACTAGATAAGTTCTTC.